One TCR beta chain is described in this entry. There are 17 residues in the CDR3. Per germline, CDR1 SGHAT and CDR2 FQNNGV. V shed 1 base and J 1 base; nucleotides not matched to a gene: 5. This entry comes from a study of T-cell reconstitution after alpha-beta-depleted transplantation in children. Researchers prepared the TCRbeta library using unique molecular identifiers, the study reports. TCRdb called the PCR reads again in MiXCR, with one record for every CDR3 protein. The sample has about 500,000 distinct CDR3 sequences, 32% seen once. V is TRBV11-2 and J is TRBJ2-7; 12 nucleotides line up with TRBD2. The sample was PBMCs from the stem cell graft donor, taken from the stem cell graft. The TCR originated in a human donor who donated a stem cell graft to a child with aplastic anemia. CDR3 bases: TGTGCCAGCAGCTTAGGTCCCACTAGCGGGAGGTCCTACGAGCAGTACTTC. It encodes CASSLGPTSGRSYEQYF.